The 30 T cell receptor beta chains given below trace back to one sample, sequenced in a study of cytomegalovirus exposure and HLA in healthy donors. With 60 Vbeta and 13 Jbeta primers, the PCR was carried out. Sequencing used immunoSEQ multiplex PCR; TCRdb keeps in-frame clones, though not all of them. The table includes 60,000 to 90,000 clones, 65% to 90% detected once. The specimen sequenced was PBMCs. The receptor set was obtained from a man aged 70-80 years in good health and CMV-seropositive.

In DNA, the CDR3 is TGCGCCAGCAGTGACTGGACTAGCGGGGATCAGGAGACCCAGTACTTC. The encoded protein is CASSDWTSGDQETQYF. This chain links TRBV10-1 with TRBJ2-5; 12 nucleotides line up with TRBD2. Germline-derived CDR1 and CDR2 are WNHNN and SYGVQD (reference sequence). Trimming at V came to 3 bases and at J to 5 bases, leaving 7 bases not matched to a gene. CDR3 size: 16 residues.

V gene TRBV5-1 combines with J gene TRBJ2-7; possible D gene TRBD2, 6 bases. The germline V gene encodes CDR1 SGHRS and CDR2 YFSETQ. Trimming cost V 0 bases and J 2 bases, with 15 bases left between them. CDR3 length equals 16 residues. CDR3 protein: CASSLESVGGPYEQYF. The CDR3 nucleotides read TGCGCCAGCAGCTTGGAATCTGTCGGGGGACCCTACGAGCAGTACTTC.

V gene TRBV25-1 combines with J gene TRBJ1-1; D gene unclear. Trimming stripped 1 base from V and 0 bases from J, with 6 bases between. The germline V gene has CDR1 MGHDK and CDR2 SYGVNS. This CDR3 is 14 amino acids long. CDR3 region: CASSELRVNTEAFF. CDR3 DNA sequence: TGTGCCAGCAGTGAATTGAGGGTGAACACTGAAGCTTTCTTT.

This clone came up once. The chain carries TRBV5-4 and TRBJ2-5; 12 bases map to TRBD2. V gave up 4 bases and J gave up 5 bases; unmatched junction bases: 9. CDR1 and CDR2 (germline): SGHNT, YYREEE (reference sequence). The CDR3 is made up of 16 amino acids. The CDR3 is CASSHNPSGRGETQYF. CDR3 DNA sequence: TGTGCCAGCAGCCACAATCCTAGCGGGAGGGGTGAGACCCAGTACTTC.

This clone is a singleton in its sample. The chain recombines TRBV7-9 with TRBJ1-4; possible D gene TRBD1, 5 bases. The V gene's germline CDR1 is SEHNR and CDR2 FQNEAQ (reference sequence). V gave up 5 bases and J gave up 7 bases, with 17 bases separating them. There are 15 residues in the CDR3. The CDR3 DNA reads TGTGCCAGCAGCCTACCCCAGGGTGTGGCTGAAAAACTGTTTTTT. Translation gives CASSLPQGVAEKLFF.

The count of this clone is one. Here the CDR3 reads CASTSTPGYEQYF. The CDR3 DNA reads TGTGCCAGCACCTCCACCCCGGGCTACGAGCAGTACTTC. V and J are TRBV7-2 and TRBJ2-7; unclear D gene. The ends were cut back, 7 bases at V and 3 bases at J, with 13 bases in the middle. Per germline, CDR1 SGHTA and CDR2 FQGNSA. The CDR3 covers 13 residues.

This chain uses TRBV19 with TRBJ1-5; 7 bases align to TRBD1. V shed 8 bases, J shed 6 bases, and the junction held 7 bases outside the gene matches. The CDR3 is 13 residues long. The germline CDR1 and CDR2 sequences are LNHDA and SQIVND (reference sequence). CDR3 amino acids: CASEDRVSQPQHF. CDR3 in DNA: TGTGCCAGTGAAGACAGGGTCAGTCAGCCCCAGCATTTT.

The chain employs TRBV19 and TRBJ2-1; D gene ambiguous. This CDR3 has 15 amino acids. The germline V gene has CDR1 LNHDA and CDR2 SQIVND (reference sequence). V lost 3 bases and J 0 bases, leaving 9 bases between the germline ends. Here the CDR3 reads CASSMSPGSYNEQFF. In DNA, the CDR3 is TGTGCCAGTAGTATGTCACCGGGCTCCTACAATGAGCAGTTCTTC. The whole variable domain, remainder taken from reference TRBV19 and TRBJ2-1, is DGGITQSPKYLFRKEGQNVTLSCEQNLNHDAMYWYRQDPGQGLRLIYYSQIVNDFQKGDIAEGYSVSREKKESFPLTVTSAQKNPTAFYLCASSMSPGSYNEQFFGPGTRLTVL.

The CDR3: CASSQDGGWSSYNEQFF. The CDR3 bases are TGCGCCAGCAGCCAAGATGGAGGGTGGAGCTCCTACAATGAGCAGTTCTTC. V is TRBV4-3 and J is TRBJ2-1, with D possibly TRBD2 on 6 matching bases. Trimming removed 0 bases from V and 0 bases from J, with 12 bases in between. The CDR3 length is 17 residues. Germline-derived CDR1 and CDR2 are LGHNA and YSLEER.

As DNA, the CDR3 is TGTGCCAGCTCGGACCTAGGGGGAGTCCCTTCACCCCTCCACTTT. It is translated as CASSDLGGVPSPLHF. The V and J genes are TRBV18 and TRBJ1-6, with D maybe TRBD1 (6 bases). Looked up from germline, CDR1 is KGHSH and CDR2 is LQKENI. Trimming took 6 bases from V and 9 from J, leaving 18 bases between them. This CDR3 is built from 15 residues.

The V gene is TRBV2, the J gene TRBJ2-7; D is uncertain. Germline-derived CDR1 and CDR2 are SNHLY and FYNNEI. This CDR3 contains 14 residues. V lost 2 bases to trimming and J lost 4 bases, with 12 bases between them. DNA of the CDR3: TGTGCCAGCAGTGAATCGGGTTCCCCTTACGAGCAGTACTTC. Its protein is CASSESGSPYEQYF.

The chain employs TRBV29-1 and TRBJ1-4, with D possibly matching TRBD1 (6 bases). Per the germline V gene, CDR1 is SQVTM and CDR2 is ANQGSEA. CDR3 length: 13 residues. Trimming left V 4 bases short and J 3 bases short, with 9 bases between. The CDR3 is CSVVQGSNEKLFF. The CDR3 nucleotides are TGCAGCGTTGTACAGGGATCTAATGAAAAACTGTTTTTT.

The chain carries TRBV4-2 and TRBJ2-2; TRBD2 aligns across 8 bases. V gave up 3 bases and J gave up 7 bases; unmatched junction bases: 13. Germline CDR1 reads LGHNA; CDR2 reads YNFKEQ. The CDR3 consists of 17 residues. In DNA form, the CDR3 reads TGTGCCAGCAGCCACCCCCAAGCGGGGGCACTGGGCGGGGAGCTGTTTTTT. Protein sequence: CASSHPQAGALGGELFF.

The J gene is TRBJ2-5, the V gene TRBV5-1; D unclear. The CDR3 consists of 14 residues. Germline CDR1 and CDR2: SGHRS and YFSETQ. Trimming removed 0 bases from V and 2 bases from J, with 8 bases in between. DNA of the CDR3: TGCGCCAGCAGCTTGGCAGCGTCTCAAGAGACCCAGTACTTC. Its protein is CASSLAASQETQYF.

This chain links TRBV6-5 with TRBJ2-5; 9 nucleotides align to TRBD1. The J call could be wrong; TRBJ2-7 is a better fit for the DNA end. The CDR3 runs to 14 residues. Germline loops: CDR1 MNHEY, CDR2 SVGAGI. CDR3 residues: CASSYQQGAHEQYF. As DNA, the CDR3 is TGTGCCAGCAGTTACCAACAGGGGGCCCACGAGCAGTACTTC.

The gene calls are TRBV5-4 and TRBJ2-1, with a weak D call TRBD2 (7 bases). This CDR3 is 13 amino acids long. V was cut by 4 bases and J by 7 bases, with 12 bases left in between. The germline V gene has CDR1 SGHNT and CDR2 YYREEE (reference sequence). As DNA, the CDR3 is TGTGCCAGCAGCCGCGGGGGCGGGAATGAGCAGTTCTTC. This encodes CASSRGGGNEQFF.

This clone was counted a single time. The V call is TRBV9, the J call TRBJ2-1, with D uncertain. V lost 0 bases and J 4 bases, leaving 5 bases between the germline ends. This CDR3 region has 13 residues. The germline V gene encodes CDR1 SGDLS and CDR2 YYNGEE. CDR3 protein: CASSVAVYNEQFF. The CDR3 nucleotides read TGTGCCAGCAGCGTAGCTGTGTACAATGAGCAGTTCTTC.

This clone was seen just once. The J gene is TRBJ1-3, the V gene TRBV5-1; TRBD1 agrees at 8 bases. Germline trimming cut 7 bases from V and 3 bases from J; bases unmatched to any gene: 9. This CDR3 has 15 residues. Germline V gives CDR1 SGHRS, CDR2 YFSETQ. The CDR3 coding sequence is TGCGCCAGCCGAGGGACAGGCGGCGGTGGAAACACCATATATTTT. Translating gives CASRGTGGGGNTIYF.

The J gene is TRBJ1-5, the V gene TRBV19, with unresolved D. In germline, CDR1 is LNHDA, CDR2 SQIVND (reference sequence). Between the trimmed V and J ends, which lost 6 bases and 4 bases, there was a span of 19 bases. The CDR3 consists of 16 residues. CDR3 DNA: TGTGCCAGTAGACCCCTCGTGCGGGGTGGGAATCAGCCCCAGCATTTT. Amino acids: CASRPLVRGGNQPQHF. The whole variable domain, filled in from reference TRBV19 and TRBJ1-5, reads DGGITQSPKYLFRKEGQNVTLSCEQNLNHDAMYWYRQDPGQGLRLIYYSQIVNDFQKGDIAEGYSVSREKKESFPLTVTSAQKNPTAFYLCASRPLVRGGNQPQHFGDGTRLSIL.

V is TRBV19 and J is TRBJ2-7, with 10 bases aligning to TRBD2. CDR3 length: 13 amino acids. Germline CDR1 LNHDA, CDR2 SQIVND (reference sequence). V shed 6 bases and J 4 bases; nucleotides not matched to a gene: 3. DNA for the CDR3: TGTGCCAGTAGGCCGACTAGCGGGTACGAGCAGTACTTC. Its translation is CASRPTSGYEQYF. The full variable domain, rest sourced from reference TRBV19 and TRBJ2-7, is DGGITQSPKYLFRKEGQNVTLSCEQNLNHDAMYWYRQDPGQGLRLIYYSQIVNDFQKGDIAEGYSVSREKKESFPLTVTSAQKNPTAFYLCASRPTSGYEQYFGPGTRLTVT.

The V call is TRBV19, the J call TRBJ2-7; TRBD2 might be the D (5 bases). Germline lookup yields CDR1 LNHDA and CDR2 SQIVND (reference sequence). V gave up 5 bases and J gave up 1 base, with 9 bases separating them. CDR3 length: 13 amino acids. The DNA of the CDR3 is TGTGCCAGTAGTCCCGGGGTGTCCTACGAGCAGTACTTC. Protein sequence: CASSPGVSYEQYF.

The V and J genes are TRBV6-5 and TRBJ1-1, with D perhaps matching TRBD1 (5 bases). V was shortened by 5 bases and J by 1 base, with 14 bases between the two germline ends. Looked up from germline, CDR1 is MNHEY and CDR2 is SVGAGI. This CDR3 region has 15 residues. The CDR3 coding sequence is TGTGCCAGCAGTGTACAGGAAGCAGGGAACACTGAAGCTTTCTTT. This translates into CASSVQEAGNTEAFF.

The rearrangement links TRBV7-2 to TRBJ2-7, with 9 bases that match TRBD2. Germline V lookup: CDR1 SGHTA, CDR2 FQGNSA. V was clipped by 4 bases and J by 4 bases; unmatched bases: 8. This CDR3 is 15 amino acids long. The CDR3 protein is CASSYISGGLYEQYF. Here the CDR3 DNA reads TGTGCCAGCAGCTATATTAGCGGGGGCCTTTACGAGCAGTACTTC.

The chain carries TRBV7-9 and TRBJ1-1; TRBD1 matches at 9 bases. Trimming removed 6 bases from V and 7 bases from J; junction bases left unmatched: 9. CDR1 is SEHNR and CDR2 is FQNEAQ in the germline V gene (reference sequence). There are 14 residues in the CDR3. The CDR3 protein is CASSQQGALGEAFF. Here the CDR3 DNA reads TGTGCCAGCAGTCAACAGGGGGCTTTGGGTGAAGCTTTCTTT.

This sequence joins TRBV4-2 and TRBJ2-6; D is uncertain. The V end lost 0 bases, the J end lost 0 bases, and 6 bases lay between the germline ends. This CDR3 comprises 16 residues. CDR1 and CDR2 from the germline V gene are LGHNA and YNFKEQ. The CDR3 coding sequence is TGTGCCAGCAGCCAAGATATTCGCTCTGGGGCCAACGTCCTGACTTTC. Its translation: CASSQDIRSGANVLTF.

The V gene is TRBV6-1, the J gene TRBJ2-1; 8 positions agree with TRBD1. CDR1 is MNHNS, CDR2 SASEGT, per germline. V dropped 1 base and J dropped 2; count of bases not matched to a gene: 1. This CDR3 region has 15 residues. The CDR3 protein is CASSEGDRTYNEQFF. CDR3 nucleotide sequence: TGTGCCAGCAGTGAAGGGGACAGGACCTACAATGAGCAGTTCTTC.

The CDR3: CASSLMTGSYEQYF. The CDR3 nucleotides are TGCGCCAGCAGCTTGATGACAGGGTCCTACGAGCAGTACTTC. The rearrangement links TRBV5-1 to TRBJ2-7; 7 bases line up with TRBD1. CDR1 is SGHRS and CDR2 is YFSETQ in the germline V gene. V shed 1 base and J 1 base; nucleotides not matched to a gene: 2. The CDR3 has 14 amino acids.

The chain employs TRBV11-1 and TRBJ2-7, with TRBD1 identical over 10 bases. V lost 4 bases, J lost 7 bases, and 10 bases stayed unmatched. This CDR3 comprises 15 residues. CDR1 is SGHAT, CDR2 FQDESV, per germline (reference sequence). The CDR3: CASSSRQGARLEQYF. The CDR3 coding sequence is TGTGCCAGCAGCTCGAGACAGGGGGCGCGGTTAGAGCAGTACTTC. Filled out from reference TRBV11-1 and TRBJ2-7, the complete variable domain reads EAEVAQSPRYKITEKSQAVAFWCDPISGHATLYWYRQILGQGPELLVQFQDESVVDDSQLPKDRFSAERLKGVDSTLKIQPAELGDSAMYLCASSSRQGARLEQYFGPGTRLTVT.

The chain has TRBV4-1 and TRBJ2-4; a possible D gene is TRBD1 (5 bases). The V end was cut by 2 bases, the J end by 7 bases, with 15 bases between. The CDR3 is made up of 15 amino acids. Germline CDR1 is MGHRA and CDR2 is YSYEKL. DNA for the CDR3: TGCGCCAGCAGCCAATGGGGCGACAGAAGGAACATTCAGTACTTC. This codes for CASSQWGDRRNIQYF.

The gene calls are TRBV4-3 and TRBJ2-7, with 11 bases matching TRBD1. The CDR3 length is 15 residues. CDR1 is LGHNA and CDR2 is YSLEER in the germline V gene. With 4 bases clipped from V and 3 bases from J, the junction kept 5 bases outside the gene matches. As DNA, the CDR3 is TGCGCCAGCAGCCGAGGGACAGGGGGTGGCTACGAGCAGTACTTC. This sequence encodes CASSRGTGGGYEQYF.